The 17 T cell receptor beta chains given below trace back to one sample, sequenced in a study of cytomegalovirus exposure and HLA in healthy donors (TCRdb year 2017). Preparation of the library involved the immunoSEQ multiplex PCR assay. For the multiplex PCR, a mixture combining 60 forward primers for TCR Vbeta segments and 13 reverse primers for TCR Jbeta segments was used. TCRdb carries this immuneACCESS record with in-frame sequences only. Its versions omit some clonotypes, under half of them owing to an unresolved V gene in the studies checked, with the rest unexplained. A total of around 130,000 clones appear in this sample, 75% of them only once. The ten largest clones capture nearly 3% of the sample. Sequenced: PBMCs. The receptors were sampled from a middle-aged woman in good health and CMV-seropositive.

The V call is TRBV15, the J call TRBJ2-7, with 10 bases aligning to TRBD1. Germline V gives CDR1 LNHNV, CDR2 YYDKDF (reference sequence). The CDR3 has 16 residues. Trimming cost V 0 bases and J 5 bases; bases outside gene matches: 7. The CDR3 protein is CATSRDLMGQGHEQYF. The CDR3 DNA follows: TGTGCCACCAGCAGAGATCTAATGGGACAGGGGCACGAGCAGTACTTC.

The CDR3 nucleotides are TGTGCCAGTGACCGGGACAACAATCAGCCCCAGCATTTT. Translated, it gives CASDRDNNQPQHF. This chain joins TRBV2 and TRBJ1-5; possible D gene TRBD1, 6 bases. Trimming pared 9 bases from V and 3 bases from J, leaving 12 bases between. In germline, CDR1 is SNHLY, CDR2 FYNNEI. The CDR3 has 13 residues.

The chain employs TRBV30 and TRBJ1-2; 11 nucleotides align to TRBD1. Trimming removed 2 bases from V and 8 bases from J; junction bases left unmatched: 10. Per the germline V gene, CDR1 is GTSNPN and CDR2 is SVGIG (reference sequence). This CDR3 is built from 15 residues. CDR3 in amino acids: CAWSSRTGGAGGYTF. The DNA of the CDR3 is TGTGCCTGGAGTTCTCGGACAGGGGGCGCAGGAGGCTACACCTTC.

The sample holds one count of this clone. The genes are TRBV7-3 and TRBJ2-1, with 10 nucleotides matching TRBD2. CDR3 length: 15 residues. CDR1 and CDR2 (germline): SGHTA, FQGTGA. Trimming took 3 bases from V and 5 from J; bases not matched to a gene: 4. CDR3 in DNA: TGTGCCAGCAGCTTGGGACTAGCGCCAAACAATGAGCAGTTCTTC. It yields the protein CASSLGLAPNNEQFF. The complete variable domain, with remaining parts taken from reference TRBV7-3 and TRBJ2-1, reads GAGVSQTPSNKVTEKGKYVELRCDPISGHTALYWYRQSLGQGPEFLIYFQGTGAADDSGLPNDRFFAVRPEGSVSTLKIQRTERGDSAVYLCASSLGLAPNNEQFFGPGTRLTVL.

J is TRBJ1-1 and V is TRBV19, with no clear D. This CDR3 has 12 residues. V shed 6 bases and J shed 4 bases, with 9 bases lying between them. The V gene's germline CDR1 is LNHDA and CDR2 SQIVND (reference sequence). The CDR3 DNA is TGTGCCAGTAGACTCCGAGGCACTGAAGCTTTCTTT. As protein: CASRLRGTEAFF.

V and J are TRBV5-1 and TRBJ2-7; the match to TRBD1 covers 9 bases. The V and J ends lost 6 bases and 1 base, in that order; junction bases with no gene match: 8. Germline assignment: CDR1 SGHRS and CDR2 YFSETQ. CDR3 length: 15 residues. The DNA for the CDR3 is TGCGCCAGCACGGCCACAGGGGGCAGGTCCTACGAGCAGTACTTC. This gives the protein CASTATGGRSYEQYF.

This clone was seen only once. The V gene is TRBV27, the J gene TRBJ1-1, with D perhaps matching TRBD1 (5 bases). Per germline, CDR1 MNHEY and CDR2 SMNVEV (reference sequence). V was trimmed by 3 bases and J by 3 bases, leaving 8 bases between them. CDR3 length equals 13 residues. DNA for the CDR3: TGTGCCAGCAGTTTTGGCAGGGACACTGAAGCTTTCTTT. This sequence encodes CASSFGRDTEAFF.

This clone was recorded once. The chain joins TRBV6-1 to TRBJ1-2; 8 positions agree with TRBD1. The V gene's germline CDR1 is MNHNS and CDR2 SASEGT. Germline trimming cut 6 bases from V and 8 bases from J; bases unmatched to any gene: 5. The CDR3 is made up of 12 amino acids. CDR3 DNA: TGTGCCAGCAGCGACAGGGGTGGAGGCTACACCTTC. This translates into CASSDRGGGYTF.

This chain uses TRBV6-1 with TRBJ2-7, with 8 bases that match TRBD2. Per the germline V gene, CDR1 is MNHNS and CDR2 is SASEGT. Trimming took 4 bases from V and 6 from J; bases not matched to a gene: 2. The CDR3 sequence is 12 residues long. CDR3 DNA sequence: TGTGCCAGCAGTGGGGGACTAGTCGAGCAGTACTTC. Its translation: CASSGGLVEQYF.

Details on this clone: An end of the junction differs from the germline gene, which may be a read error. This CDR3 reads CASSLVQLAGGLSSGEQFF. The CDR3 DNA is TGTGCTAGCAGCTTAGTCCAACTAGCGGGAGGTCTAAGTTCCGGTGAGCAGTTCTTC. V usage is TRBV7-7 and J usage is TRBJ2-1; TRBD2 matches 12 bases. The CDR3 covers 19 residues. Looked up from germline, CDR1 is SSHAT and CDR2 is FNYEAQ (reference sequence).

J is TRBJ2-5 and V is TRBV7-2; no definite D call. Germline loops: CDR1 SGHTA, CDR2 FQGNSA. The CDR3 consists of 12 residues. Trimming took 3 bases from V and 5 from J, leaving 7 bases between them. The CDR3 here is CASSFSVETQYF. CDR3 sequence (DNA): TGTGCCAGCAGCTTCTCCGTGGAGACCCAGTACTTC.

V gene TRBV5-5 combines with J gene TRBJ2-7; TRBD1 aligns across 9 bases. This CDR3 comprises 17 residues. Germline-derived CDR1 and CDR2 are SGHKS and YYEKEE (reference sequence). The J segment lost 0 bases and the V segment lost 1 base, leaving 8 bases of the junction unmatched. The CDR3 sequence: CASSLQGTGGSSYEQYF. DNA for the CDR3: TGTGCCAGCAGCTTGCAGGGCACAGGGGGCAGCTCCTACGAGCAGTACTTC.

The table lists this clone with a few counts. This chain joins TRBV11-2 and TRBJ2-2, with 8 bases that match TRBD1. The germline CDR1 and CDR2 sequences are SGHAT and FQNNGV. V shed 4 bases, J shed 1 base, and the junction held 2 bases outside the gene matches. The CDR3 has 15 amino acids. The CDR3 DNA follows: TGTGCCAGCAGCTATGGGACAGGGAACACCGGGGAGCTGTTTTTT. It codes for CASSYGTGNTGELFF.

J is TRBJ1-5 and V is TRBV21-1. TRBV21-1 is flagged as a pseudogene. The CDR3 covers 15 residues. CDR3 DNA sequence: TGTGCCAGCAGCGCGGGGAGGGGGAGCAATCAGCCCCAGCATTTT. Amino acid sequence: CASSAGRGSNQPQHF.

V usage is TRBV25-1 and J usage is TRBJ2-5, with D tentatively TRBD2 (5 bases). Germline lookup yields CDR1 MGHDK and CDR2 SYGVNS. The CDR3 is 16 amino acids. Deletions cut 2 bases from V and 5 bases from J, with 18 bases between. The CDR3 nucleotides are TGTGCCAGCAGTGAAATGGCAGTGTTTCGGGGTGAGACCCAGTACTTC. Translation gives CASSEMAVFRGETQYF. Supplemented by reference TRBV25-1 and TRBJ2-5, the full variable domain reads EADIYQTPRYLVIGTGKKITLECSQTMGHDKMYWYQQDPGMELHLIHYSYGVNSTEKGDLSSESTVSRIRTEHFPLTLESARPSHTSQYLCASSEMAVFRGETQYFGPGTRLLVL.

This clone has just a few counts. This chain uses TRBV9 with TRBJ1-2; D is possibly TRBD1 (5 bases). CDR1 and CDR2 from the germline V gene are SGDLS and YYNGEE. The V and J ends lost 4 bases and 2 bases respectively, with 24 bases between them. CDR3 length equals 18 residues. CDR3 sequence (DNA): TGTGCCAGCAGCTCCACTGGGGCAGGGTCCTATGGAAACTATGGCTACACCTTC. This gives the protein CASSSTGAGSYGNYGYTF.

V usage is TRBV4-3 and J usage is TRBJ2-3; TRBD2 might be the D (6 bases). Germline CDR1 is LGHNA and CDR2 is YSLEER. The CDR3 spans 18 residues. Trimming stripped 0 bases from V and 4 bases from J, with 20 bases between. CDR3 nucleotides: TGCGCCAGCAGCCAAGATTCTGACTGGGAGGCCAGCGCAGATACGCAGTATTTT. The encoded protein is CASSQDSDWEASADTQYF.